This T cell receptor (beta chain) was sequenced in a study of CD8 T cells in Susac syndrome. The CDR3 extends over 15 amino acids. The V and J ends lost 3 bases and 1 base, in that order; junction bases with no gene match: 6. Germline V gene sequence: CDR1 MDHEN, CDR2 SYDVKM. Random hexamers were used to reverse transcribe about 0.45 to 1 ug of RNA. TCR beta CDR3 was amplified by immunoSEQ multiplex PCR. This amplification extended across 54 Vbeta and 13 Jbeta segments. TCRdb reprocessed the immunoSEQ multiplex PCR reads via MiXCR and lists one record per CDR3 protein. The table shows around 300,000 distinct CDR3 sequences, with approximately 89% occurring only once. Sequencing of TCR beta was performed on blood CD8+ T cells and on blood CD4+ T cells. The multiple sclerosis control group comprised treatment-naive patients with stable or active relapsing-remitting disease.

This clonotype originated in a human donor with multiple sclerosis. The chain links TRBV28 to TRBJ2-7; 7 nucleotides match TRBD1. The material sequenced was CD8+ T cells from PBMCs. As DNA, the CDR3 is TGTGCCAGCAGTTTCCGAGGGGGCGCATCCTACGAGCAGTACTTC. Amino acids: CASSFRGGASYEQYF. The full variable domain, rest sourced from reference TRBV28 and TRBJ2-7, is DVKVTQSSRYLVKRTGEKVFLECVQDMDHENMFWYRQDPGLGLRLIYFSYDVKMKEKGDIPEGYSVSREKKERFSLILESASTNQTSMYLCASSFRGGASYEQYFGPGTRLTVT.